Described below is a single T cell receptor beta chain sequence and its context. Its antigen remains undetermined. Base-call qualities are not available, and no considerably larger clone is one nucleotide away. Graves' hyperthyroidism was defined as stable when no progression to ophthalmopathy occurred over 18 months of follow-up. Hyperthyroidism patients were aged 18 to 65 years and newly diagnosed, with disease duration of less than 2 months. Any patient with an uncontrolled infection, another autoimmune disease, pregnancy or lactation was excluded. Diagnoses relied on clinical symptoms, serum thyroxine and TRAb, thyroid ultrasound and orbital computed tomography. PBMCs were separated from under 12 ml of fresh peripheral blood using Ficoll-Paque density gradient centrifugation. Total RNA was extracted using Trizol reagent, and RNA quality was assessed on an Agilent 2100 Bioanalyzer. These data belong to a study of T cells in Graves' hyperthyroidism and ophthalmopathy (dated by TCRdb to the late 2010s). With regard to the full study: Peripheral blood samples were taken at the time of initial diagnosis, prior to any treatment. To identify TCR V-J signatures that set the groups apart, the researchers used a discovery cohort of approximately 98 patients, made up of under 50 with Graves' ophthalmopathy and 55 to 65 with stable Graves' hyperthyroidism. Prospective prediction of ophthalmopathy was tested in an independent validation cohort consisting of some 20 hyperthyroidism patients and 17 patients who later progressed to ophthalmopathy. The roughly 91 discovery patients were randomly divided into training and test sets at a 7:3 ratio. In addition, the study compared T-cell repertoires in thyroid tissue and in blood from about 6 Graves' hyperthyroidism patients. Once sampling was done, hyperthyroidism patients were given methimazole at a starting dose of 30 mg daily, whereas ophthalmopathy patients were given high-dose intravenous methylprednisolone. The paper reports TCR Vbeta CDR3 sequencing of approximately 140 peripheral blood samples: some 44 ophthalmopathy, some 80 hyperthyroidism and around 17 progressor patients. Beyond this particular receptor, the publication reports: No statistical method was used to set the sample size in advance, and investigators knew the group allocation. In validation, the model predicted progression to ophthalmopathy a median of approximately 6.6 months before onset, with 65% to 71% sensitivity and 72.22% specificity. A 13 V-J signature model separated ophthalmopathy from stable hyperthyroidism, with nearly 90% sensitivity and about 81% specificity in cross-validation and 80%/75% in testing. Most expanded thyroid clonotypes (frequency above 0.001) were also detected in blood, suggesting blood repertoires may reflect thyroid immune responses.

Its CDR3 holds 15 amino acids, cysteine through phenylalanine. The only DNA kept is the CDR3, 45 bases in frame from the first base. V loses 5 bases, J loses 4 bases, and the germline ends lie 18 bases apart. Per the germline V gene, MDHEN is the CDR1 and SYDVKM is the CDR2. The TCR beta CDR3 regions were amplified from RNA transcripts. A first-round RT-PCR of the TCR CDR3 used the HTBI primer set with the Qiagen OneStep RT-PCR kit. Libraries were constructed in a second round of multiplex PCR, after which size selection and purification were carried out. The libraries were sequenced on an Illumina HiSeq2000 using paired-end 100 bp reads. Turning to the authors' computational methods: Raw data were processed with SOAPnuke, discarding reads with adapters, uncalled bases, mean Phred below 15, or no exact constant-primer or identifier match. High-quality paired reads were merged with COPE v1.2.5, and unique nucleotide sequences were defined as clonotypes. MiTCR v1.1 was used to align the clonotypes against IMGT TRBV, TRBD and TRBJ reference segments. Analysis was restricted to V-J combinations with a frequency above 0.0001, which covered about 99% of repertoires. A TCS score was defined as the ratio between F50 (clonal expansion) and ExV (chaos), using BLOSUM62-based TCRdist between CDR3 peptides within each V-J. Welch's t-statistics and random forest reduced roughly 540 V-J features to 10 to 15, which were used in a naive Bayes classifier (R e1071). The public reads were reprocessed in TCRdb via fastp at Q25 and MiXCR, keeping in-frame beta chains. CDR3 protein sequences are deduplicated, and each keeps its most common genes and DNA. TCRdb, not the original authors, processed these V and J calls. The sample yields roughly 630,000 distinct CDR3 sequences; about 15% were counted once. Jointly, the top ten make up around 6.6% of the sample.

The chain couples TRBV28 to TRBJ2-7; the D gene is perhaps TRBD1, from 8 matching bases. Sequencing was performed on blood. The clonotype originates from a woman aged 30 to 39 with Graves' hyperthyroidism. The CDR3 here reads CASSTTGGGGYEQYF. The bases read TGTGCCAGCAGTACCACAGGGGGGGGGGGGTACGAGCAGTACTTC.